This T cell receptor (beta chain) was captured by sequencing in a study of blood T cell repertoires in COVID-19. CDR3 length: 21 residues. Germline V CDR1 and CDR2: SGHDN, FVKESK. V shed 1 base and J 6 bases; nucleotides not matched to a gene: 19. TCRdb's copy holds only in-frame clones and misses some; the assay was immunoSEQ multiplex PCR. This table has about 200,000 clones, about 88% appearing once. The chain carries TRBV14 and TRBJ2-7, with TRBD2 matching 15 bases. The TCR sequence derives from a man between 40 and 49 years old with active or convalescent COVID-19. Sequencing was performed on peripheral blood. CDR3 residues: CASSQGRPGLAGGPSSREQYF. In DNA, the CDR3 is TGTGCCAGCAGCCAAGGAAGACCGGGACTAGCGGGGGGCCCGTCCTCACGCGAGCAGTACTTC.